The 4 T cell receptor beta chains below all came from one sample that was sequenced in a study of T cells expressing NK-cell markers. TCRdb reprocessed the 5' RACE reads; each CDR3 protein has one entry and no DNA is given. The sample table includes about 370,000 distinct CDR3 sequences. The sample consisted of blood T cells: a sorted CD56 or NKG2C T cell subset, CD4+ or CD8+ T cells, or bulk PBMC T cells (not recorded which). Source of these receptors: a woman aged 45 to 65 in good health.

The J gene is TRBJ2-3, the V gene TRBV20-1; the D call of TRBD2 rests on TCRdb alone, since no DNA is present to check it. This CDR3 is 15 amino acids long. In germline, CDR1 is DFQATT, CDR2 SNEGSKA (reference sequence). The CDR3 loop reads CSAPTASGSGDTQYF.

The chain combines TRBV11-3 with TRBJ2-4; the D call of TRBD2 rests on TCRdb alone, since no DNA is present to check it. Looked up from germline, CDR1 is SGHNT and CDR2 is YENEEA. CDR3 length: 16 residues. The CDR3 protein is CASSPEGRRSKNIQYF.

The V and J genes are TRBV7-6 and TRBJ1-1. The CDR3 loop spans 14 amino acids. The germline V gene encodes CDR1 SGHVS and CDR2 FNYEAQ. The CDR3 region is CASSSEGLDTEAFF.

The chain has TRBV6-5 and TRBJ2-6; TCRdb's assignment of TRBD1 cannot be checked, as there is no DNA. CDR3 size: 16 residues. Germline assignment: CDR1 MNHEY and CDR2 SVGAGI. CDR3 amino acids: CASSRGTLSGANVLTF.